This T cell receptor (beta chain) was captured by sequencing in a study of shared clonotypes between healthy human individuals. Study details: Three plates each covered CD4 naive and memory; CD8 naive two, CD8 memory one.

Germline V CDR1 and CDR2: SGHRS, YFSETQ. Trimming cost V 0 bases and J 2 bases; bases outside gene matches: 4. The CDR3 is 16 amino acids. Study processing details: Junction-only sequences without quality scores came from ImmunoSEQ, so filtering differed. This table comes from immunoSEQ multiplex PCR, and its TCRdb copy is limited to in-frame clones, with some not included. V, J and clone size derive from that table, while D and trimming were established from the DNA sequence. The top ten clones hold approximately 1.1% of a sample with about 1.5 million clones, roughly 96% of them seen once. This TCR was recovered from a man younger than 40 in good health. V and J are TRBV5-1 and TRBJ2-1, with TRBD2 matching over 8 bases. Sample: naive CD4+ T cells sorted from blood. Subset: CD45RA+ positively selected. The CDR3 DNA follows: TGCGCCAGCAGCTTGGTTACACTAGCGGCCTACAATGAGCAGTTCTTC. Its protein is CASSLVTLAAYNEQFF.